A selection of T cell receptor beta chains follows, all from one sample in a study of post-analysis software for immune sequencing data. One entry per CDR3 protein, called by TCRdb with MiXCR from the PCR reads. In the table there are 750,000 to 950,000 distinct CDR3 sequences, 46% of which are singletons. The sample comprised blood. The receptors derive from a girl aged 10 to 17 with multiple sclerosis. Both conserved end residues are part of each CDR3. A D gene is named only where the DNA matches it firmly. The listing skips clone size in some rows; elsewhere it reads once, few, many or a size class.

j_call v_call clone_size d_call cdr3_nt cdr3_aa
TRBJ1-1 TRBV27 NA TRBD1 TGTGCCAGCAGTCGGGACAGGGACGGTGAAGCTTTCTTT CASSRDRDGEAFF
TRBJ2-2 TRBV5-1 NA NA TGCGCCAGCAGCGCCGTGCGTACGAACACCGGGGAGCTGTTTTTT CASSAVRTNTGELFF
TRBJ2-3 TRBV5-6 NA NA TGTGCCAGCAGCTTGGCGGTAGCCCTAAGTACAGATACGCAGTATTTT CASSLAVALSTDTQYF
TRBJ1-6 TRBV25-1 few NA TGTGCCAGCAGTGAATATGCCCAGGGAAATTCACCCCTCCACTTT CASSEYAQGNSPLHF
TRBJ2-5 TRBV6-5 NA TRBD2 TGTGCCAGCAGTTACTCCGGACTAGCGGGAGTCGAGGAGACCCAGTACTTC CASSYSGLAGVEETQYF
TRBJ1-2 TRBV2 once NA TGTGCCAGCAGGAGGGGGACATTTCCCCCCAATACAGGGAACTATGGCTACACCTTC CASRRGTFPPNTGNYGYTF
TRBJ2-5 TRBV29-1 NA NA TGCAGCGCCCGACGGGAGCTGGTTAGGGAGACCCAGTACTTC CSARRELVRETQYF
TRBJ2-4 TRBV9 NA TRBD1 TGTGCCAGCAACGTAGGGGACAGCGGAAACATTCAGTACTTC CASNVGDSGNIQYF
TRBJ2-4 TRBV12-3/TRBV12-4 few NA TGTGCCAGCAGTTCTAGAGCAGCCAAAAACATTCAGTACTTC CASSSRAAKNIQYF
TRBJ2-7 TRBV18 NA NA TGTGCCAGCTCAGTAAATGACTATTCCGAGCAGTACTTC CASSVNDYSEQYF
TRBJ2-1 TRBV5-1 NA NA TGCGCCAGCAGCTATGGGTCCTATGAGCAGTTCTTC CASSYGSYEQFF
TRBJ2-1 TRBV29-1 NA NA TGCAGCGCCTGGGATGTTCACAATGAGCAGTTCTTC CSAWDVHNEQFF
TRBJ1-1 TRBV10-2 NA NA TGCGCCAGCAGTGATGTAGGGGGTCGGGCTTTCTTT CASSDVGGRAFF
TRBJ2-1 TRBV14 few NA TGTGCCAGCAGCCAAGACTCCCGGGGGCAGTTCTTC CASSQDSRGQFF
TRBJ2-3 TRBV20-1 few NA TGCAGTGCTAGTGCGGTCACAGATACGCAGTATTTT CSASAVTDTQYF
TRBJ2-1 TRBV3-1 once TRBD2 TGTGCCAGCAGCCCAGTCGGGGGACTAGCTCTCAATGAGCAGTTCTTC CASSPVGGLALNEQFF
TRBJ2-1 TRBV28 NA TRBD2 TGTGCCAGCAGTTTATTTGGACTAGCCTACGAGCAGTTCTTC CASSLFGLAYEQFF
TRBJ2-3 TRBV24-1 NA TRBD2 TGTGCCACCAGCCCCGGGACTAGCTACACAGATACGCAGTATTTT CATSPGTSYTDTQYF
TRBJ2-6 TRBV11-2 NA NA TGTGCCAGCAGCCCCCTCCCCCTACAATACGGGCGTGGGGGGGCCAACGTCCTGACTTTC CASSPLPLQYGRGGANVLTF
TRBJ1-2 TRBV4-2 NA NA TGTGCCAGCAGCCAAGTAATTCCTTCCTATGGCTACACCTTC CASSQVIPSYGYTF
TRBJ2-1 TRBV13 NA NA TGTGCCAGCAGCCCACCCCGGGGGCCCACTAACAATGAGCAGTTCTTC CASSPPRGPTNNEQFF
TRBJ2-5 TRBV12-3/TRBV12-4 NA NA TGTGCCAGCAGTTTGACAGAGTACCAAGAGACCCAGTACTTC CASSLTEYQETQYF
TRBJ1-6 TRBV12-3/TRBV12-4 NA TRBD1 TGTGCCAGCACACTGGGGACAGGCCCTTCGAGTCTCCACTTT CASTLGTGPSSLHF
TRBJ2-7 TRBV4-1 NA TRBD2 TGCGCCAGCAGCCAAGAGCCAGCGGGAGCCTACGAGCAGTACTTC CASSQEPAGAYEQYF
TRBJ2-3 TRBV6-5 NA NA TGTGCCAGCAGGGGACCAATCACAGATACGCAGTATTTT CASRGPITDTQYF
TRBJ1-1 TRBV24-1 few NA TGTGCCACCAGTGATTTTACCCAGGAAGCTTTCTTT CATSDFTQEAFF
TRBJ2-7 TRBV29-1 few NA TGCAGCGTTGAAGACCCAGCCGGGGTCTACGGCGAGCAGTACTTC CSVEDPAGVYGEQYF
TRBJ2-1 TRBV6-1 NA TRBD2 TGTGCCAGCAGTAAGGGACTAGCGGGAGGGTCCTACAATGAGCAGTTCTTC CASSKGLAGGSYNEQFF
TRBJ2-3 TRBV29-1 NA NA TGCAGCGTTGGAGAGACAGATACGCAGTATTTT CSVGETDTQYF
TRBJ2-6 TRBV7-9 NA TRBD1 TGTGCCAACAGCTTCGCAATACCGGGACAGGCCCACGTCCTGACTTTC CANSFAIPGQAHVLTF
TRBJ1-5 TRBV18 NA NA TGTGCCAGCTCACCGTCGGGGGGCGCAGAAGGGCAGCCCCAGCATTTT CASSPSGGAEGQPQHF
TRBJ1-1 TRBV6-5 once NA TGTGCCAGCAGTTACGACAGGCGAAACACTGAAGCTTTCTTT CASSYDRRNTEAFF
TRBJ2-3 TRBV10-3 NA NA TGTGCCATCAGTGACAGGGGAGGAGATACGCAGTATTTT CAISDRGGDTQYF
TRBJ1-2 TRBV27 few NA TGTGCCAGCGCCCATGGGCGGACTAACTATGGCTACACCTTC CASAHGRTNYGYTF
TRBJ2-5 TRBV20-1 NA TRBD2 TGCAGTGCTAGAGTAGCGGGAGGGGGACAAGAGACCCAGTACTTC CSARVAGGGQETQYF
TRBJ2-3 TRBV19 NA TRBD1 TGTGCCAGTTCCCGGGACAGGGAGCCAGATACGCAGTATTTT CASSRDREPDTQYF
TRBJ2-2 TRBV20-1 NA TRBD2 TGCAGTGCTAGAGATGTCGCGGGAGGGCCCCACACCGGGGAGCTGTTTTTT CSARDVAGGPHTGELFF
TRBJ1-2 TRBV13 NA TRBD1 TGTGCCAGCAGCGGATTCGGACAGGGGGGGAATGGCTACACCTTC CASSGFGQGGNGYTF
TRBJ2-1 TRBV7-6 NA NA TGTGCCAGCAGCTTAGCGCGCGGGGGCGATGAGCAGTTCTTC CASSLARGGDEQFF
TRBJ2-7 TRBV24-1 few NA TGTGCCACCAGTGATTTGTGGGCTGACGAGCAGTACTTC CATSDLWADEQYF
TRBJ2-7 TRBV28 NA NA TGTGCCAGCAGCCCAAGTCTTAACTCCTACGAGCAGTACTTC CASSPSLNSYEQYF
TRBJ2-7 TRBV29-1 few NA TGCAGCGTTGAATTAGGGGGTCAGGGCTACGAGCAGTACTTC CSVELGGQGYEQYF
TRBJ1-4 TRBV30 few TRBD1 TGTGCCTGGAGTGGAGGGACAGGGGATGAAAAACTGTTTTTT CAWSGGTGDEKLFF
TRBJ2-7 TRBV20-1 NA TRBD1 TGCAGTGCCCGAACCCCTCCGGGACAGGGCGCCTACGAGCAGTACTTC CSARTPPGQGAYEQYF
TRBJ1-2 TRBV27 few NA TGTGCCAGCATCCCGGGAACAGGTGGTGGACCTAACTATGGCTACACCTTC CASIPGTGGGPNYGYTF
TRBJ2-5 TRBV7-9 few TRBD2 TGTGCCAGCAGCTTTAGGGCTAGCGGGAGTCTAGAGACCCAGTACTTC CASSFRASGSLETQYF
TRBJ2-1 TRBV5-1 NA TRBD2 TGCGCCAGCAGCTCCTCCGGGGGGGAGGTCAATGAGCAGTTCTTC CASSSSGGEVNEQFF
TRBJ2-3 TRBV9 NA TRBD2 TGTGCCAGCAGCGTAGGCGAACTAGCGGCCTTCACAGATACGCAGTATTTT CASSVGELAAFTDTQYF
TRBJ2-3 TRBV19 NA TRBD2 TGTGCCAGTAGTATAGTCGCCAGCGGGAGCCCAGATACGCAGTATTTT CASSIVASGSPDTQYF
TRBJ1-2 TRBV6-5 few TRBD1 TGTGCCAGCAGTGGCTCCAGGGGGCCTTACTATGGCTACACCTTC CASSGSRGPYYGYTF
TRBJ2-7 TRBV20-1 NA NA TGCAGTGCTAGGATCCTAGGGTACGAGCAGTACTTC CSARILGYEQYF
TRBJ2-1 TRBV7-9 NA TRBD1 TGTGCCAGCAGCTTGGCACAGGGGTTTGAGCAGTTCTTC CASSLAQGFEQFF
TRBJ2-7 TRBV10-3 NA TRBD1 TGTGCCATCAGGGGGGGACAGGGAACCTACGAGCAGTACTTC CAIRGGQGTYEQYF
TRBJ2-3 TRBV30 NA TRBD1 TGTGCCTGGAGTGTCGGGACAGGGGCGACAGATACGCAGTATTTT CAWSVGTGATDTQYF
TRBJ2-3 TRBV6-4 NA NA TGTGCCAGCAGTGACTCCTGGAGAACTAGCACAGATCCGCAGTATTTT CASSDSWRTSTDPQYF
TRBJ1-2 TRBV3-1 NA NA TGTGCCAGCAGCGCTTCAATTTATGGCTACACCTTC CASSASIYGYTF
TRBJ1-2 TRBV20-1 few NA TGCAGTGCTAGAGGATCACGACAGGCATTGGCATTGGGGAAGGGCTACACCTTC CSARGSRQALALGKGYTF